Listed below are T cell receptor beta chains from one sample, sequenced in a study of OX40 agonist ivuxolimab in advanced cancers. Assay used: immunoSEQ multiplex PCR; TCRdb lists only in-frame clones, some missing. This repertoire shows some 70,000 clones, around 82% found once; its top ten account for approximately 8%. Sequenced here: CD4+ or CD8+ T cells sorted from blood, sampled in a trial of the OX40 agonist ivuxolimab. Receptor source: an adult with an advanced solid tumor such as melanoma, head and neck, liver or kidney cancer. CDR3s leave out the opening cysteine and the closing phenylalanine or tryptophan. The order of the fields is J gene, V gene, CDR3 length, CDR3 protein.

j_gene: TRBJ2-1; v_gene: TRBV4-2; len: 12; CDR3aa: ASSQPSVGDEQF
j_gene: TRBJ1-2; v_gene: TRBV4-2; len: 14; CDR3aa: ASSQDPAGTNYGYT
j_gene: TRBJ2-2; v_gene: TRBV11-2; len: 11; CDR3aa: ASSYKNTGELF
j_gene: TRBJ2-4; v_gene: TRBV4-2; len: 15; CDR3aa: ASSQETQGAAKNIQY
j_gene: TRBJ2-5; v_gene: TRBV10-3; len: 14; CDR3aa: AISESLRDTKETQY
j_gene: TRBJ1-3; v_gene: TRBV6-6; len: 12; CDR3aa: ASRGVSSGNTIY
j_gene: TRBJ1-1; v_gene: TRBV7-2; len: 11; CDR3aa: ASSPVGATEAF
j_gene: TRBJ2-5; v_gene: TRBV19; len: 11; CDR3aa: ASSTGLQETQY
j_gene: TRBJ2-7; v_gene: TRBV10-3; len: 14; CDR3aa: AISESGAADSGEQY
j_gene: TRBJ2-7; v_gene: TRBV5-4; len: 14; CDR3aa: ASSEGGTMSSYEQY
j_gene: TRBJ2-4; v_gene: TRBV2; len: 12; CDR3aa: ASTPQGGLDIQY
j_gene: TRBJ1-6; v_gene: TRBV9; len: 11; CDR3aa: ASSPMGAKALH
j_gene: TRBJ2-1; v_gene: TRBV7-3; len: 17; CDR3aa: ASSLTKGRTTVSYNEQF
j_gene: TRBJ1-5; v_gene: TRBV28; len: 12; CDR3aa: ASVGGGSNQPQH
j_gene: TRBJ1-2; v_gene: TRBV18; len: 13; CDR3aa: ASSPGTGIMNGYT
j_gene: TRBJ2-3; v_gene: TRBV5-1; len: 12; CDR3aa: ASSLGSGKDTQY
j_gene: TRBJ2-7; v_gene: TRBV11-2; len: 11; CDR3aa: ASSDRGHYEQY
j_gene: TRBJ2-4; v_gene: TRBV6-6; len: 13; CDR3aa: ASSREGRVKNIQY
j_gene: TRBJ1-5; v_gene: TRBV6-1; len: 12; CDR3aa: ASILGEGAKPQH
j_gene: TRBJ1-2; v_gene: TRBV19; len: 16; CDR3aa: ASSPSPGTGGAVNGYT
j_gene: TRBJ1-2; v_gene: TRBV7-2; len: 13; CDR3aa: ASSRDRGFSNGYT
j_gene: TRBJ2-3; v_gene: TRBV5-4; len: 14; CDR3aa: ASSLAPSGSTDTQY
j_gene: -; v_gene: TRBV7-6; len: 13; CDR3aa: ASTKLADGSYEQY
j_gene: TRBJ2-1; v_gene: TRBV7-9; len: 16; CDR3aa: ASSLLGSVGGLRNEQF
j_gene: TRBJ2-5; v_gene: TRBV7-8; len: 14; CDR3aa: ASSPRTGGNWETQY
j_gene: TRBJ1-2; v_gene: TRBV2; len: 10; CDR3aa: ASSEEHYGYT
j_gene: TRBJ2-2; v_gene: TRBV6-5; len: 11; CDR3aa: ASSYSGTGELF
j_gene: TRBJ2-7; v_gene: TRBV11-3; len: 13; CDR3aa: ASSLGAQGSYEQY
j_gene: TRBJ2-3; v_gene: TRBV5-1; len: 13; CDR3aa: ASSLAEVATDTQY
j_gene: TRBJ2-5; v_gene: TRBV5-6; len: 12; CDR3aa: ASSLRGNQETQY
j_gene: TRBJ1-4; v_gene: TRBV7-2; len: 11; CDR3aa: ASSRGFNEKLF